This T cell receptor (beta chain) came from a study of CD8 T cells in ankylosing spondylitis. Points from the study as a whole: What seemed typical of ankylosing spondylitis blood was a TCR beta motif built from about 8 highly homologous variants.

MiXCR, run by TCRdb on the 5' RACE reads, gives a single entry per CDR3 protein. The sample includes hundreds of thousands of distinct CDR3 sequences, 15% to 20% of them seen just once. This clonotype was seen a handful of times. Antigen specificity is unknown. This clonotype was sampled from a male donor with ankylosing spondylitis. The specimen sequenced was blood, either unsorted or a sorted T cell fraction (not recorded which).

CDR3 loop: CASSLVGAGLGEQFF. CDR3 coding DNA: TGTGCCAGCAGCTTAGTAGGCGCAGGGCTCGGGGAGCAGTTCTTC. This sequence joins TRBV11-2 and TRBJ2-1; D is perhaps TRBD1 (5 bases). V was clipped by 1 base and J by 10 bases, with 17 bases between them. The germline CDR1 and CDR2 sequences are SGHAT and FQNNGV. This CDR3 contains 15 residues.